The clone carrying this T cell receptor (beta chain) was observed many times. What it binds is not known. Trimming stripped 0 bases from V and 9 bases from J, with 11 bases between. The CDR3 extends over 14 amino acids. Germline CDR1 LGHNA, CDR2 YNFKEQ. The data were obtained in a study of T-cell reconstitution after alpha-beta-depleted transplantation in children. Findings and limits, study-wide: At around two months after transplant, the alpha-beta T cells were reportedly derived from several hundred expanded clones that came from non-depleted graft cells. The origin of high day-60 TCRbeta diversity in some patients lay in surviving recipient T cells and thymic progenitors. Fresh T-cell production supplied most of the T-cell counts and diversity seen one year after transplant.

Construction of the TCRbeta library involved unique molecular identifiers. TCRdb ran MiXCR on the PCR reads and lists one entry per CDR3 protein. Of about 240,000 distinct CDR3 sequences in the sample, roughly 24% are singletons; the top ten hold roughly 2.5%. The sequence came from a girl aged 2-9 years with Fanconi anemia, due to receive a stem cell transplant. The chain is built from TRBV4-2 and TRBJ2-2; possible D gene TRBD2, 6 bases. Source: PBMCs, taken before TCRalphabeta/CD19-depleted stem cell transplant. In DNA, the CDR3 is TGTGCCAGCAGCCAAGAGTGGGGGGAAAGGGAGCTGTTTTTT. Translating gives CASSQEWGERELFF.